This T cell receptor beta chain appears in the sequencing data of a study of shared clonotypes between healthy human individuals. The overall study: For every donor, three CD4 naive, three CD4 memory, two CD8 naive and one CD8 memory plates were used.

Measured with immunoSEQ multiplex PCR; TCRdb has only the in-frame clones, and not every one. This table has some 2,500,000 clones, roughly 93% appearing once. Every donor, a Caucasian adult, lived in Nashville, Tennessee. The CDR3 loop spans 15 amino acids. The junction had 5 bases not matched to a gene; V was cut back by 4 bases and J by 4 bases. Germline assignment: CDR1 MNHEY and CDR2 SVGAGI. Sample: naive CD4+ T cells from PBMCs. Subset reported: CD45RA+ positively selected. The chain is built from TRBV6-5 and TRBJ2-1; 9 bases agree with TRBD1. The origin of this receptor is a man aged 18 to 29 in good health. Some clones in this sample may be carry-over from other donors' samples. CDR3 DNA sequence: TGTGCCAGCAGTTTAACAGGGGGCATGTACAATGAGCAGTTCTTC. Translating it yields CASSLTGGMYNEQFF.